Presented here are 19 T cell receptor beta chains from one specimen sequenced in a study of blood T cell repertoires in COVID-19. The method was immunoSEQ multiplex PCR; TCRdb's version includes in-frame clones alone and lacks a portion of them. The sample yields roughly 220,000 clones, less than 90% seen once. Source material: peripheral blood. These receptors all stem from a woman aged 60 to 75 who had recovered from COVID-19.

This sequence joins TRBV19 and TRBJ2-3, with 9 bases lining up with TRBD1. The germline V gene has CDR1 LNHDA and CDR2 SQIVND (reference sequence). This CDR3 has 18 amino acids. Trimming at V came to 4 bases and at J to 0 bases, leaving 11 bases not matched to a gene. The CDR3 region is CASSRTGGESTSTDTQYF. The CDR3, as DNA: TGTGCCAGTAGTAGAACAGGGGGCGAAAGCACTAGCACAGATACGCAGTATTTT.

This clone was recorded only once. The V and J genes are TRBV12-3 or TRBV12-4 and TRBJ2-3; 7 nucleotides align to TRBD1. This CDR3 contains 13 residues. V gave up 7 bases and J gave up 5 bases; unmatched junction bases: 6. This chain's CDR3 is CASTTGNGDTQYF. The CDR3 DNA reads TGTGCCAGCACGACAGGGAATGGAGATACGCAGTATTTT.

This chain uses TRBV11-2 with TRBJ1-1, with D tentatively TRBD1 (6 bases). The CDR3 contains 13 residues. V was shortened by 6 bases and J by 4 bases, with 12 bases between the two germline ends. Per germline, CDR1 SGHAT and CDR2 FQNNGV. CDR3 DNA: TGTGCCAGCAGTTCCAGGGGACCCACTGAAGCTTTCTTT. The encoded protein is CASSSRGPTEAFF.

V and J are TRBV5-1 and TRBJ2-2; the D gene is possibly TRBD1 (7 bases). Germline CDR1 SGHRS, CDR2 YFSETQ. The V gene lost 1 base and the J gene lost 3 bases, with 10 bases spanning the gap. The CDR3 loop spans 15 amino acids. CDR3 region: CASSLRGTDTGELFF. CDR3 DNA sequence: TGCGCCAGCAGCTTGCGGGGGACAGACACCGGGGAGCTGTTTTTT.

This chain uses TRBV5-1 with TRBJ1-3; 10 bases fit TRBD1. Germline V CDR1 and CDR2: SGHRS, YFSETQ. Trimming at V came to 2 bases and at J to 4 bases, leaving 6 bases not matched to a gene. This CDR3 contains 16 residues. For the CDR3, the DNA is TGCGCCAGCAGCTTCGACAGGGGGCGCCGAGGAAACACCATATATTTT. The encoded protein is CASSFDRGRRGNTIYF.

The V and J genes are TRBV19 and TRBJ2-7; tentatively, D is TRBD1 (6 bases). Trimming stripped 6 bases from V and 5 bases from J, with 11 bases between. The CDR3 runs to 12 residues. Germline V gives CDR1 LNHDA, CDR2 SQIVND (reference sequence). The CDR3 sequence is CASSEGTNEQYF. The CDR3, as DNA: TGTGCCAGTAGCGAGGGGACAAACGAGCAGTACTTC.

This clone turned up a few times. The chain has TRBV19 and TRBJ1-5; D remains unclear. Between the trimmed V and J ends, which lost 3 bases and 0 bases, there was a span of 9 bases. Germline V gene lookup returns CDR1 LNHDA and CDR2 SQIVND (reference sequence). The length of the CDR3 is 15 residues. The CDR3 region has the DNA TGTGCCAGTAGTATTGGGCAGTATAGCAATCAGCCCCAGCATTTT. This translates into CASSIGQYSNQPQHF.

The chain joins TRBV9 to TRBJ1-2; TRBD1 is a possible D gene (5 bases). Trimming cost V 0 bases and J 3 bases, with 15 bases left between them. CDR1 and CDR2 from the germline V gene are SGDLS and YYNGEE. This CDR3 is built from 16 residues. CDR3 sequence reads: CASSVGRGFGDYGYTF. As DNA, the CDR3 is TGTGCCAGCAGCGTAGGGAGGGGTTTCGGAGACTATGGCTACACCTTC.

This chain links TRBV5-1 with TRBJ1-1; D is perhaps TRBD1 (6 bases). Germline CDR1 SGHRS, CDR2 YFSETQ. V was shortened by 4 bases and J by 5 bases, with 18 bases between the two germline ends. The CDR3 is 15 residues long. The CDR3 reads CASSRTGTTGTEAFF. The CDR3 DNA reads as TGCGCCAGCAGCAGAACAGGGACCACGGGGACTGAAGCTTTCTTT.

A single count supports this clone. V gene TRBV9 combines with J gene TRBJ2-1; 9 bases align to TRBD2. Germline CDR1 is SGDLS and CDR2 is YYNGEE. The CDR3 contains 16 residues. After removal of 2 bases from V and 9 bases from J, the junction contained 12 bases not matched to a gene. The CDR3 spells CASSVEGAGGLSEQFF. CDR3 DNA sequence: TGTGCCAGCAGCGTCGAGGGAGCGGGGGGCCTGAGTGAGCAGTTCTTC.

This rearrangement joins TRBV18 to TRBJ2-7; 8 nucleotides match TRBD1. J gave up 6 bases and V 6 bases, and 16 bases lay outside the gene matches. The CDR3 has 16 amino acids. Germline loops: CDR1 KGHSH, CDR2 LQKENI. The DNA of the CDR3 is TGTGCCAGCTCCGATGGAACAGGGGGTAGTACGGGCGAGCAGTACTTC. It codes for CASSDGTGGSTGEQYF.

V usage is TRBV27 and J usage is TRBJ2-2; a possible D gene is TRBD2 (7 bases). Germline CDR1 reads MNHEY; CDR2 reads SMNVEV (reference sequence). The CDR3 is 15 amino acids. Between the trimmed V and J ends, which lost 0 bases and 5 bases, there was a span of 10 bases. The CDR3, as DNA: TGTGCCAGCAGTTTATCGGGGGGGCGGACCGGGGAGCTGTTTTTT. This codes for CASSLSGGRTGELFF.

This rearrangement joins TRBV5-1 to TRBJ2-3, with 8 nucleotides matching TRBD2. Germline CDR1 and CDR2: SGHRS and YFSETQ. There are 16 residues in the CDR3. The V and J ends lost 1 base and 2 bases, in that order; junction bases with no gene match: 6. DNA of the CDR3: TGCGCCAGCAGCTTGTTCGGGGGGGCTTCCACAGATACGCAGTATTTT. This sequence encodes CASSLFGGASTDTQYF. The entire variable domain, with the rest obtained from reference TRBV5-1 and TRBJ2-3, is as follows: KAGVTQTPRYLIKTRGQQVTLSCSPISGHRSVSWYQQTPGQGLQFLFEYFSETQRNKGNFPGRFSGRQFSNSRSEMNVSTLELGDSALYLCASSLFGGASTDTQYFGPGTRLTVL.

This chain joins TRBV7-6 and TRBJ2-7; 9 bases match TRBD1. V was clipped by 0 bases and J by 6 bases; unmatched bases: 9. The CDR3 length is 16 residues. Germline lookup yields CDR1 SGHVS and CDR2 FNYEAQ. CDR3 sequence reads: CASSLAGTGLTSEQYF. CDR3 nucleotides: TGTGCCAGCAGCTTAGCGGGGACAGGGTTGACCTCCGAGCAGTACTTC. The full variable domain, completed using reference TRBV7-6 and TRBJ2-7, is GAGVSQSPRYKVTKRGQDVALRCDPISGHVSLYWYRQALGQGPEFLTYFNYEAQQDKSGLPNDRFSAERPEGSISTLTIQRTEQRDSAMYRCASSLAGTGLTSEQYFGPGTRLTVT.

The chain has TRBV19 and TRBJ2-1; D perhaps matches TRBD2 (5 bases). The CDR3 covers 14 residues. Per germline, CDR1 LNHDA and CDR2 SQIVND (reference sequence). With 7 bases removed from V and 4 bases from J, the gap between germline ends came to 14 bases. The CDR3 DNA sequence: TGTGCCAGTACTTCGTTAAGCGGATACAATGAGCAGTTCTTC. This gives the protein CASTSLSGYNEQFF.

The gene calls are TRBV6-5 and TRBJ2-3; D call uncertain. The length of the CDR3 is 15 residues. Germline V gene data show CDR1 as MNHEY and CDR2 as SVGAGI. V was clipped by 5 bases and J by 4 bases, with 16 bases between them. As DNA, the CDR3 is TGTGCCAGCAGTCTACCCTTGCGCAACCCAGATACGCAGTATTTT. It specifies CASSLPLRNPDTQYF.

This sequence joins TRBV20-1 and TRBJ2-3; D call uncertain. The CDR3 is made up of 11 amino acids. Germline CDR1 is DFQATT and CDR2 is SNEGSKA (reference sequence). Trimming took 0 bases from V and 14 from J, leaving 12 bases between them. CDR3 nucleotide sequence: TGCAGTGCTAGAGATCGGGTTTTGCGGTATTTT. Translated, it gives CSARDRVLRYF.

The rearrangement links TRBV5-1 to TRBJ2-3; D unclear. Trimming stripped 4 bases from V and 2 bases from J, with 11 bases between. The CDR3 runs 14 residues. Germline-derived CDR1 and CDR2 are SGHRS and YFSETQ. The CDR3: CASSTGRSTDTQYF. In DNA, the CDR3 is TGCGCCAGCAGCACCGGTCGTTCCACAGATACGCAGTATTTT.

V and J are TRBV3-1 (or the pseudogene TRBV3-2) and TRBJ1-4; D ambiguous. CDR3 length: 13 residues. CDR1 LGHDT and CDR2 YNNKEL come from the germline V gene (reference sequence). V lost 5 bases and J 8 bases, leaving 12 bases between the germline ends. CDR3 bases: TGTGCCAGCAGCTTGACGGGTGGCGAAAAACTGTTTTTT. Protein product: CASSLTGGEKLFF.